This TCR beta chain was retrieved from a study of cytomegalovirus exposure and HLA in healthy donors. The study, taken as a whole, reports: Segments of the TCR beta V type were, in most cases, productive about 90% or about 30% of the time in an earlier analysis.

The ends were cut back, 7 bases at V and 7 bases at J, with 11 bases in the middle. Germline V gene data show CDR1 as LGHNT and CDR2 as FRNRAP. This CDR3 has 11 amino acids. For this clone: Its antigen is not known.

The PCR was carried out with 60 Vbeta primers and 13 Jbeta primers. Some clones are missing from TCRdb's copy, which holds only in-frame ones; the method was immunoSEQ multiplex PCR. The data contain approximately 260,000 clones, over 90% of them singletons. Nominally healthy donors provided the samples, though records likely missed some immune exposures. The TCR originated in a girl aged 2-9 years in good health and CMV-seronegative. J is TRBJ2-7 and V is TRBV12-5; D possibly corresponds to TRBD2 (5 bases). Material for sequencing was PBMCs. CDR3 in amino acids: CASAVGSEQYF. DNA of the CDR3: TGTGCTAGTGCCGTGGGGAGTGAGCAGTACTTC.